This TCR beta chain emerged from a study of T cells in women clearing cervical HPV infection. Using immunoSEQ multiplex PCR, the repertoire was profiled, and TCRdb retains in-frame clones only, with some absent. The sample has about 37,000 clones. Concerning this clone itself: Its antigen remains unknown. Sequencing ends 3 residues short of the CDR3 end; the germline J gene provides the rest.

Study-wide results and caveats: Cases carried less TRBV6-7 than controls: roughly 0.11% versus 0.16%.

V lost 1 base and J lost 4, with 13 bases in between. The CDR3 extends over 14 amino acids. Germline CDR1 GTSNPN, CDR2 SVGIG (reference sequence). Sequencing was done on a sample of blood buffy coat. The chain uses TRBV30 and TRBJ1-1; D is perhaps TRBD1 (5 bases). The receptor's source is a woman between 18 and 70 years old with a cervical HPV16 infection that either progressed to CIN3+ or cleared (not recorded which). The CDR3 bases that were read are TGTGCCTGGAGTGGAGGGACTCTGGGCACTGAA. Protein product: CAWSGGTLGTE. The whole CDR3 is CAWSGGTLGTEAFF.